Given below is one T cell receptor (beta chain) in context. What it binds is not known. TCRdb keeps only in-frame clones here, not all; method: immunoSEQ multiplex PCR. The table has approximately 160,000 clones, approximately 96% seen once; the top ten hold approximately 0.82%. Germline V gene data show CDR1 as LNHNV and CDR2 as YYDKDF (reference sequence). The CDR3 is 17 residues long. The V and J ends lost 1 base and 1 base respectively, with 14 bases between them. These data are taken from a study of cytomegalovirus exposure and HLA in healthy donors. Study-level findings and limits: In vitro data verified a few CMV-associated chains as specific for CMV antigens. Cytomegalovirus status was reportedly diagnosed by the classifier with high specificity and sensitivity.

V is TRBV15 and J is TRBJ1-3, with D maybe TRBD1 (5 bases). Sequencing was performed on PBMCs. The sequence came from a woman aged 18-29 years in good health and CMV-seronegative. The CDR3 loop is CATSRVGVDRSGNTIYF. The CDR3 DNA reads TGTGCCACCAGCAGAGTTGGGGTAGACAGATCTGGAAACACCATATATTTT.